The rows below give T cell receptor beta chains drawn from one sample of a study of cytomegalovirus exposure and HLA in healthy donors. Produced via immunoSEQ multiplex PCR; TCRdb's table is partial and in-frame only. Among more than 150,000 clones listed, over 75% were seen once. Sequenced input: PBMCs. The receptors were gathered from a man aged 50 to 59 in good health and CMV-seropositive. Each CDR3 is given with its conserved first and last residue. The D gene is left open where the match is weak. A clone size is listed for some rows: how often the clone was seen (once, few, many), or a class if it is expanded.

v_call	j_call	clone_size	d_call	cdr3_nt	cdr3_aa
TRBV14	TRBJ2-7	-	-	TGTGCCAGCAGCCAAGGAATTACCCTAGGCCCCTACGAGCAGTACTTC	CASSQGITLGPYEQYF
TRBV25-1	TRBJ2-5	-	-	TGTGCCAGCAGTGGGGGAGGGGGCCAAGAGACCCAGTACTTC	CASSGGGGQETQYF
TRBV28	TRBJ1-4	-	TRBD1	TGTGCCAGCAGTTCCCCACAGGGGGCTAATGAAAAACTGTTTTTT	CASSSPQGANEKLFF
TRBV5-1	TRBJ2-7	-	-	TGCGCCAGCAGCGGTCTCCCAGGGGACGAGCAGTACTTC	CASSGLPGDEQYF
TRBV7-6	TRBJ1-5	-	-	TGTGCCAGCAGTGTCAAAGGGGCAGAACAGCCCCAGCATTTT	CASSVKGAEQPQHF
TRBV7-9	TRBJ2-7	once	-	TGTGCCAGCACCTGGACATCTACTTCCTACGAGCAGTACTTC	CASTWTSTSYEQYF
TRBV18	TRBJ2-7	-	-	TGTGCCAGCTCACCCCTCGGGAACGAGCAGTACTTC	CASSPLGNEQYF
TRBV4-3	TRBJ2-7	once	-	TGCGCCAGCAGCCAAGATTTTGAGGGTGGTCCGTACTTC	CASSQDFEGGPYF
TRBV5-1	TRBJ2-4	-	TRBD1	TGCGCCAGCAGAAGGACAGGGGCCCACATTCAGTACTTC	CASRRTGAHIQYF
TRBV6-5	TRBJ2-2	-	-	TGTGCCAGCAGTAGACAGACCCTGAACACCGGGGAGCTGTTTTTT	CASSRQTLNTGELFF
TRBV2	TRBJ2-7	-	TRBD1	TGTGCCAGCGGGGGGGACAGGGTTTCCTACGAGCAGTACTTC	CASGGDRVSYEQYF
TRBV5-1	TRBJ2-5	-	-	TGCGCCAGCAGCTTAAGACTAGAGGAGACCCAGTACTTC	CASSLRLEETQYF
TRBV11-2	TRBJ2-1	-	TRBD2	TGTGCCAGCAGACAATCTAGCGGGAGGTCCTACAATGAGCAGTTCTTC	CASRQSSGRSYNEQFF
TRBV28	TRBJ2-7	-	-	TGTGCCAGCAGTTTGGGGGGTCGGGCCCTCGAGCAGTACTTC	CASSLGGRALEQYF
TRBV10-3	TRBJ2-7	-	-	TGTGCCATCAGCCTAACAGGGAACTACGAGCAGTACTTC	CAISLTGNYEQYF
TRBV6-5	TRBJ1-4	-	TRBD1	TGTGCCAGCAGCTCGGGACAGAATGAAAAACTGTTTTTT	CASSSGQNEKLFF
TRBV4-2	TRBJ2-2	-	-	TGTGCCAGCAGCCAAGATCCCACAACCGGGGAGCTGTTTTTT	CASSQDPTTGELFF
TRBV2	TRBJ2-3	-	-	TGTGCCAGCAGTGTAGGAGGGGGCCGCGTTGGGACGCAGTATTTT	CASSVGGGRVGTQYF
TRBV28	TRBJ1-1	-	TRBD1	TGTGCCAGCAGGTTAGACAGGGTCTCTAACACTGAAGCTTTCTTT	CASRLDRVSNTEAFF
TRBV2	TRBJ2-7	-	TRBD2	TGTGCTACCGGGATCGGGAGGGCCAACGAGCAGTACTTC	CATGIGRANEQYF
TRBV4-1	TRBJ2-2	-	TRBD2	TGCGCCAGCAGCCAAGTGGTTGATAGCGGGGTCCCGAACACCGGGGAGCTGTTTTTT	CASSQVVDSGVPNTGELFF
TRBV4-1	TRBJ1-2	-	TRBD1	TGCGCCAGCAGCCAAGGGAGACAGGGGGCGCTAGGCTATGGCTACACCTTC	CASSQGRQGALGYGYTF
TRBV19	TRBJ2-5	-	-	TGTGCCAGTAGTAATCACCCGACAGTTCAAGAGACCCAGTACTTC	CASSNHPTVQETQYF
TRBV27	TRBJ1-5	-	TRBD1	TGTGCCAGCAGCCGCAGGACAGGGGATCAGCCCCAGCATTTT	CASSRRTGDQPQHF
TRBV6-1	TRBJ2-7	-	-	TGTGCCAGCAGCACAGTACAAGCCTACGAGCAGTACTTC	CASSTVQAYEQYF
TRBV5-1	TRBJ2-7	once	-	TGCGCCAGCAGCTCCAGGGTCCCCCTGAGCGAGCAGTACTTC	CASSSRVPLSEQYF
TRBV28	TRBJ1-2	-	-	TGTGCCAGCAGTTTGCGGGGCTTCTATGGCTACACCTTC	CASSLRGFYGYTF
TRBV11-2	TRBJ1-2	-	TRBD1	TGTGCCAGCAGCGCGAGGACAGGACAAGCTAACTATGGCTACACCTTC	CASSARTGQANYGYTF
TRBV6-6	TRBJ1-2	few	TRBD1	TGTGCCAGCAGGGACAGGGGGATTGGCTACACCTTC	CASRDRGIGYTF
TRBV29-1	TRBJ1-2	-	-	TGCAGCGTTGGTCCCCCCAACAGGGTGGTAAGCTATGGCTACACCTTC	CSVGPPNRVVSYGYTF